This T cell receptor (beta chain) came from a study of control samples from healthy donors and cancer patients. Assay: immunoSEQ multiplex PCR; the TCRdb copy retains only in-frame clones and omits some. The sample holds 120,000 or so clones, around 90% seen once. The germline V gene encodes CDR1 SGHTA and CDR2 FQGNSA. Germline trimming cut 7 bases from V and 1 base from J; bases unmatched to any gene: 6. The CDR3 loop spans 16 amino acids. The chain combines TRBV7-2 with TRBJ2-7; 14 positions match TRBD2. The TCR originated in a middle-aged man in good health. The sample taken for sequencing was blood. The CDR3 DNA is TGTGCCAGCACTTGGACTAGCGGGGGGTTATCCTACGAGCAGTACTTC. Translated: CASTWTSGGLSYEQYF.